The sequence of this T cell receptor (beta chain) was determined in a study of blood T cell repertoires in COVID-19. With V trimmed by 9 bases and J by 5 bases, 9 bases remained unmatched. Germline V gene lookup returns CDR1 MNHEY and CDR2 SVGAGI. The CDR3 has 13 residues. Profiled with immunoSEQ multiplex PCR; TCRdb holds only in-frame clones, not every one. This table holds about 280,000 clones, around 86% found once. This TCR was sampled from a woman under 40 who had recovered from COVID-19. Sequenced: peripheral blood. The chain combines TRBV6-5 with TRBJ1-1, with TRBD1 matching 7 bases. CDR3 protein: CASSGRGRTEAFF. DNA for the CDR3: TGTGCCAGTTCTGGCAGGGGGAGGACTGAAGCTTTCTTT.